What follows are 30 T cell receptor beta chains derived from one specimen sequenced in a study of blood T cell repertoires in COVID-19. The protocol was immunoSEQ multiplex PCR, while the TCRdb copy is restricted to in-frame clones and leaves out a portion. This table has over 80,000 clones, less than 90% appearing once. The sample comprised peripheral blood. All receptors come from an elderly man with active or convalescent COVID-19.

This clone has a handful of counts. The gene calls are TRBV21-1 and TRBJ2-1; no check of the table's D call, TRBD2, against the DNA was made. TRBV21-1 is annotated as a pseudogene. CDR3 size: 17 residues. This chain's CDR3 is CASSKWTSGRWRNEQFF. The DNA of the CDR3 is TGTGCCAGCAGCAAATGGACTAGCGGGAGATGGAGGAATGAGCAGTTCTTC.

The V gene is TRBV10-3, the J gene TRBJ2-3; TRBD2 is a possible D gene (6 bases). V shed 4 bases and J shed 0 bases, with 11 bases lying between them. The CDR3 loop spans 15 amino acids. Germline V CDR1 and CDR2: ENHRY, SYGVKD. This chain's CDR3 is CAISGPSASTDTQYF. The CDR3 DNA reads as TGTGCCATCAGTGGCCCTAGCGCAAGCACAGATACGCAGTATTTT.

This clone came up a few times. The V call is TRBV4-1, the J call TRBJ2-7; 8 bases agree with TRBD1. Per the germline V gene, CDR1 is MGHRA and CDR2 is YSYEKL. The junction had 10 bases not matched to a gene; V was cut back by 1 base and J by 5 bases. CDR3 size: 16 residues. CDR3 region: CASSQGPGTGNHEQYF. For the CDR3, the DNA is TGCGCCAGCAGCCAAGGCCCCGGGACAGGAAACCACGAGCAGTACTTC.

The CDR3 sequence: CASSPILQGSETF. The CDR3, as DNA: TGTGCCAGTAGTCCGATCCTACAGGGGAGTGAGACCTTC. The chain joins TRBV19 to TRBJ1-2, with 7 bases matching TRBD1. This CDR3 comprises 13 residues. Germline-derived CDR1 and CDR2 are LNHDA and SQIVND (reference sequence). Trimming took 5 bases from V and 14 from J; bases not matched to a gene: 14.

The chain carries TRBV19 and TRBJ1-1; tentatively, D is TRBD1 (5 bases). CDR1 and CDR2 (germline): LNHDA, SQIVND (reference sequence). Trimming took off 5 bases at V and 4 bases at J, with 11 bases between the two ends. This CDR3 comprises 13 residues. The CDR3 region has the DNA TGTGCCAGTAGTCCAGGGTGGAGCACTGAAGCTTTCTTT. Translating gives CASSPGWSTEAFF.

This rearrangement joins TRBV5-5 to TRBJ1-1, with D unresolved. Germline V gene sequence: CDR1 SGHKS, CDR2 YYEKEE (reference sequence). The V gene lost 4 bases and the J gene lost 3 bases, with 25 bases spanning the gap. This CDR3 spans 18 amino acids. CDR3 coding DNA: TGTGCCAGCAGCCGCACCCTGAAGGGCCACGGCGGGGACACTGAAGCTTTCTTT. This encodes CASSRTLKGHGGDTEAFF.

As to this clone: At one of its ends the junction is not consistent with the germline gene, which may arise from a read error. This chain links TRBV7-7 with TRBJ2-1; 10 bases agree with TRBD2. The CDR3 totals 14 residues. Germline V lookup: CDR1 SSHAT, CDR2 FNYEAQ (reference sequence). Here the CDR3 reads CASSTSGANNEQFF. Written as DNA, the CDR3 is TGTGCTAGCAGCACTAGCGGGGCAAACAATGAGCAGTTCTTC.

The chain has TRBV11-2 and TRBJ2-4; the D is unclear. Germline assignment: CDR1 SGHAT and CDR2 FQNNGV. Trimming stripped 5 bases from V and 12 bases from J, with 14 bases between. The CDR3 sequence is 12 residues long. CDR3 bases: TGTGCCAGCAGCATCTCGACAAACTCTCAGTACTTC. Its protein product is CASSISTNSQYF.

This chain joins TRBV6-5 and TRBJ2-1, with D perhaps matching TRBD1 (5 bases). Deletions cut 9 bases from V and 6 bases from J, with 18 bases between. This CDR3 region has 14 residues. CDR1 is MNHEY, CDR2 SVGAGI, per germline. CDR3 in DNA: TGTGCCAGTTATACACTCGGCAGGGCCAATGAGCAGTTCTTC. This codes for CASYTLGRANEQFF.

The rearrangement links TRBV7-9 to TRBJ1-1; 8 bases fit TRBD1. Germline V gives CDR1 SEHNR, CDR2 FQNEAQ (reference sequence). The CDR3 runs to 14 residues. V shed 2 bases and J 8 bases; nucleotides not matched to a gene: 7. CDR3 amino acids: CASSLLVDRAEAFF. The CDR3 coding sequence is TGTGCCAGCAGCTTATTAGTGGACAGGGCCGAAGCTTTCTTT.

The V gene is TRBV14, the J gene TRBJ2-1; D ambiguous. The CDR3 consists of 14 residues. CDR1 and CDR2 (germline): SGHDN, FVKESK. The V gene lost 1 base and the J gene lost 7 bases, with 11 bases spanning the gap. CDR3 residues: CASSQVSPTNEQFF. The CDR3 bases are TGTGCCAGCAGCCAAGTGTCCCCTACTAATGAGCAGTTCTTC.

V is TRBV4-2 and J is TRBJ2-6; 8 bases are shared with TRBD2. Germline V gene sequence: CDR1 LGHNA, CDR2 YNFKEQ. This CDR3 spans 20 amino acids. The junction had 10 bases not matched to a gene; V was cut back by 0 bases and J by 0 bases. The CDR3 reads CASSQDPRLAGSSGANVLTF. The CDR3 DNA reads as TGTGCCAGCAGCCAAGATCCCCGTCTAGCGGGTTCCTCTGGGGCCAACGTCCTGACTTTC.

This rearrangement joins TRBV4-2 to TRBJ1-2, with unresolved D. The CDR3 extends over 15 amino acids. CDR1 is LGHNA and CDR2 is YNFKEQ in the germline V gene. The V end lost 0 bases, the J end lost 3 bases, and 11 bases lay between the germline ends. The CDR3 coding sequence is TGTGCCAGCAGCCAAGATGGGCAGGCATACTATGGCTACACCTTC. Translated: CASSQDGQAYYGYTF.

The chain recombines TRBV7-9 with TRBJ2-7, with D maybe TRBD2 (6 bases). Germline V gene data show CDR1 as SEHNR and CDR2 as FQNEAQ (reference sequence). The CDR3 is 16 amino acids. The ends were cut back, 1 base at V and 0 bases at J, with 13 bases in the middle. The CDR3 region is CASSLEDSGPSYEQYF. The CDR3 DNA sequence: TGTGCCAGCAGCTTAGAGGATAGCGGTCCCTCCTACGAGCAGTACTTC.

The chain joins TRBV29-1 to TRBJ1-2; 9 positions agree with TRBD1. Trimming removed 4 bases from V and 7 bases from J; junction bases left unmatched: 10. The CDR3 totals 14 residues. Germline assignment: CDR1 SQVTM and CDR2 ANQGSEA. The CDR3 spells CSVVGRTGVSGYTF. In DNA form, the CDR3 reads TGCAGCGTTGTCGGCAGGACAGGGGTTAGTGGCTACACCTTC.

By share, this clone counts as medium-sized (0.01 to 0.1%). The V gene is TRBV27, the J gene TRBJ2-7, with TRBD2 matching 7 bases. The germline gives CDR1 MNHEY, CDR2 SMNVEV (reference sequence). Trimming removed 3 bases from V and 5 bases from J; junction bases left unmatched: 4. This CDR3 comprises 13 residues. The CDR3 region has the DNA TGTGCCAGCAGTTTCGGGGGGAGTAACGAGCAGTACTTC. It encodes CASSFGGSNEQYF.

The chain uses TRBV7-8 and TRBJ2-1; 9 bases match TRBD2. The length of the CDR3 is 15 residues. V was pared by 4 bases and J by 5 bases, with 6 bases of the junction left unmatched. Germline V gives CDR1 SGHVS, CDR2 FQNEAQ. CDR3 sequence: CASSSRRLADNEQFF. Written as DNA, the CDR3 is TGTGCCAGCAGCTCCCGGCGACTAGCGGACAATGAGCAGTTCTTC.

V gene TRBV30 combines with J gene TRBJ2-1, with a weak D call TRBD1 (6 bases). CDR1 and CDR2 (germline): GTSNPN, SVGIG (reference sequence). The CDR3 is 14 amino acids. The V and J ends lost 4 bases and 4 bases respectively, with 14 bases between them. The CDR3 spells CAWIRPGVYNEQFF. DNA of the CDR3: TGTGCCTGGATCCGGCCAGGGGTTTACAATGAGCAGTTCTTC. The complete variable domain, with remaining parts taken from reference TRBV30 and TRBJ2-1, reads SQTIHQWPATLVQPVGSPLSLECTVEGTSNPNLYWYRQAAGRGLQLLFYSVGIGQISSEVPQNLSASRPQDRQFILSSKKLLLSDSGFYLCAWIRPGVYNEQFFGPGTRLTVL.

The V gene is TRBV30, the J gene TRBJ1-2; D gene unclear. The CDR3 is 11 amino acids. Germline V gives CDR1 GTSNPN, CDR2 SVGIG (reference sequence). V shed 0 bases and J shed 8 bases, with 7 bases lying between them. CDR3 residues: CAWSVRVGYTF. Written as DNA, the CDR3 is TGTGCCTGGAGTGTACGGGTCGGCTACACCTTC.

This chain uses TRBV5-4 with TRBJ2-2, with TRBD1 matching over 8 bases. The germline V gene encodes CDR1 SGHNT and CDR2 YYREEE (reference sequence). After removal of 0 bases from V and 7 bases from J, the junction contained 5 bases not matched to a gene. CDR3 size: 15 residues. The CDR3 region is CASSLAHRGNGELFF. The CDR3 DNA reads TGTGCCAGCAGCTTGGCACACAGGGGGAACGGGGAGCTGTTTTTT.

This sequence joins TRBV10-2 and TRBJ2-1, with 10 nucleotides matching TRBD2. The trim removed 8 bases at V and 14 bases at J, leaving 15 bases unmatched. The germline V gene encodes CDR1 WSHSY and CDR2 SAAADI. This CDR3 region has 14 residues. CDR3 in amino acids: CASSTGLAASWKFF. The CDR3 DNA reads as TGCGCCAGCTCGACTGGACTAGCGGCCAGTTGGAAGTTCTTC.

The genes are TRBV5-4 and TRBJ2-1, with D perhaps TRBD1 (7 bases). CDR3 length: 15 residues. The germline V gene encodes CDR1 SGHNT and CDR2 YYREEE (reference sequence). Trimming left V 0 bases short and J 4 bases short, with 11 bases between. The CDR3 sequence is CASSLEGAGYNEQFF. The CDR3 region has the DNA TGTGCCAGCAGCTTGGAGGGGGCGGGATACAATGAGCAGTTCTTC. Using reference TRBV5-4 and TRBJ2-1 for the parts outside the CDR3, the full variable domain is ETGVTQSPTHLIKTRGQQVTLRCSSQSGHNTVSWYQQALGQGPQFIFQYYREEENGRGNFPPRFSGLQFPNYSSELNVNALELDDSALYLCASSLEGAGYNEQFFGPGTRLTVL.

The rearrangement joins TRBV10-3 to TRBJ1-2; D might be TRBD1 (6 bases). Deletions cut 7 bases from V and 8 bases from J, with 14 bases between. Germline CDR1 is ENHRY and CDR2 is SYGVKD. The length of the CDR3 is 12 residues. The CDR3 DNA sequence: TGTGCCATCACCCAGGGGTTTCGAGGCTACACCTTC. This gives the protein CAITQGFRGYTF.

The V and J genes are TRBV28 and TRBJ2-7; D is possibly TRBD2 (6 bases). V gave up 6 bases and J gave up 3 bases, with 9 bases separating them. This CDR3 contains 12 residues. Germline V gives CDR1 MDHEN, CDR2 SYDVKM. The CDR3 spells CASRRLDYEQYF. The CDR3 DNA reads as TGTGCCAGCAGGCGACTAGACTACGAGCAGTACTTC. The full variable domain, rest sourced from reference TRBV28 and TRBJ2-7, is DVKVTQSSRYLVKRTGEKVFLECVQDMDHENMFWYRQDPGLGLRLIYFSYDVKMKEKGDIPEGYSVSREKKERFSLILESASTNQTSMYLCASRRLDYEQYFGPGTRLTVT.

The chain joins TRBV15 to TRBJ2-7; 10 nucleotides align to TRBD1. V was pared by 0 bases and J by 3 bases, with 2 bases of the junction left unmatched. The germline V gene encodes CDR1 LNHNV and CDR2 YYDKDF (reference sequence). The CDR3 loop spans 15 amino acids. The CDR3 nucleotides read TGTGCCACCAGCAGAGAGCGGACAGGGGGCTACGAGCAGTACTTC. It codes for CATSRERTGGYEQYF.

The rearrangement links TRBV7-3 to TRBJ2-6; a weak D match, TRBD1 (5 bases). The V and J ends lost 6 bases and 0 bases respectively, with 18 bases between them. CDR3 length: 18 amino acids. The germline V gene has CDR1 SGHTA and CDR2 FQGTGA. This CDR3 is CASRPDSQQPSGANVLTF. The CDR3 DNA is TGTGCCAGCAGACCAGACAGCCAGCAACCCTCTGGGGCCAACGTCCTGACTTTC.

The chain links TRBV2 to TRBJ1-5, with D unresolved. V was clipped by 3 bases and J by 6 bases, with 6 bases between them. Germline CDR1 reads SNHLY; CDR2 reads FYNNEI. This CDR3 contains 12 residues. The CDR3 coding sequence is TGTGCCAGCAGTGACGCGGGTCAGCCCCAGCATTTT. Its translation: CASSDAGQPQHF.

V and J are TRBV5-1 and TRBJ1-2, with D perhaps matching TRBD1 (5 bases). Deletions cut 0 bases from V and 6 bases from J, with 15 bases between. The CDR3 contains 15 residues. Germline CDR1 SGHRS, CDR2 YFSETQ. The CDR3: CASSLDWGGRDGYTF. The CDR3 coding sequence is TGCGCCAGCAGCTTGGACTGGGGGGGTCGAGATGGCTACACCTTC. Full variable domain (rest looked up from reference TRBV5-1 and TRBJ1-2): KAGVTQTPRYLIKTRGQQVTLSCSPISGHRSVSWYQQTPGQGLQFLFEYFSETQRNKGNFPGRFSGRQFSNSRSEMNVSTLELGDSALYLCASSLDWGGRDGYTFGSGTRLTVV.

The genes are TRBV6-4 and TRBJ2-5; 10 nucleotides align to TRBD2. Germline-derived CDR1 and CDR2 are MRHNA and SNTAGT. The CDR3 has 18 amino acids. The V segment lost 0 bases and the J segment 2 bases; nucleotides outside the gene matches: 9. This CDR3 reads CASSDSTSGTKYQETQYF. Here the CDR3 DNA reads TGTGCCAGCAGTGACTCTACTAGCGGGACGAAGTATCAAGAGACCCAGTACTTC.

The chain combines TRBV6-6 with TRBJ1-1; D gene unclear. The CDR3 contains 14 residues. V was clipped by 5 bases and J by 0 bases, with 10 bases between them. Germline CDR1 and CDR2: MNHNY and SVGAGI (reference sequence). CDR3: CASSQVSMNTEAFF. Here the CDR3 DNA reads TGTGCCAGCAGTCAAGTGAGTATGAACACTGAAGCTTTCTTT.